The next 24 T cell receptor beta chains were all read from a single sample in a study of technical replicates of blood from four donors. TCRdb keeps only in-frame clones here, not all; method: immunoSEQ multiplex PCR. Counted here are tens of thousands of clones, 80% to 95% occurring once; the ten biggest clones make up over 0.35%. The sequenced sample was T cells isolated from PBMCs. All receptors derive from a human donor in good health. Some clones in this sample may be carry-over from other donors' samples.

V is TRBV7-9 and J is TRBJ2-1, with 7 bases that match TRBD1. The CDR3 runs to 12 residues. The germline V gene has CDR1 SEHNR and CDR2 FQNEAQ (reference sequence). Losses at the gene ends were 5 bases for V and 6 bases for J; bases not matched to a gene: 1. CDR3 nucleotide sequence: TGTGCCAGCAGCAACAGGGGCAATGAGCAGTTCTTC. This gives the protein CASSNRGNEQFF. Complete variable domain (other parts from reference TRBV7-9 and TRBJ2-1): DTGVSQNPRHKITKRGQNVTFRCDPISEHNRLYWYRQTLGQGPEFLTYFQNEAQLEKSRLLSDRFSAERPKGSFSTLEIQRTEQGDSAMYLCASSNRGNEQFFGPGTRLTVL.

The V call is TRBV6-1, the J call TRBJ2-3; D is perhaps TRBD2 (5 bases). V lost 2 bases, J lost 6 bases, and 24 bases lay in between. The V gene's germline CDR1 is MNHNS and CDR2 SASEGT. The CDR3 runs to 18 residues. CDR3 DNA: TGTGCCAGCAGTGAATCAGTCGTGGCTCTAGCCCCCGACGATACGCAGTATTTT. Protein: CASSESVVALAPDDTQYF.

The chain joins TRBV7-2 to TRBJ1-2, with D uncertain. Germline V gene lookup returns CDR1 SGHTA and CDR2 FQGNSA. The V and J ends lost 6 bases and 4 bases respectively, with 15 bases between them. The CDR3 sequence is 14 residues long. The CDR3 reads CASSLAPVGYGYTF. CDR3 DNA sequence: TGTGCCAGCAGTCTAGCTCCAGTAGGCTATGGCTACACCTTC.

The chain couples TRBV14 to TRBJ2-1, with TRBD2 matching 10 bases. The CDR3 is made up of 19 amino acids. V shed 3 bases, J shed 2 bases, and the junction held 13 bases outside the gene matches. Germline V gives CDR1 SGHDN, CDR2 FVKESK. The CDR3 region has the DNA TGTGCCAGCAGCCAGCTACCGGGCTTTACTAGCGGGACCTACAATGAGCAGTTCTTC. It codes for CASSQLPGFTSGTYNEQFF.

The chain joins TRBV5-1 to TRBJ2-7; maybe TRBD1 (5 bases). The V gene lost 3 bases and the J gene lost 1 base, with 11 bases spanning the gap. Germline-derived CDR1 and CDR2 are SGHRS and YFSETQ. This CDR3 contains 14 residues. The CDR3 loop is CASSSLGASYEQYF. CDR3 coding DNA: TGCGCCAGCAGCTCCTTAGGGGCTTCCTACGAGCAGTACTTC.

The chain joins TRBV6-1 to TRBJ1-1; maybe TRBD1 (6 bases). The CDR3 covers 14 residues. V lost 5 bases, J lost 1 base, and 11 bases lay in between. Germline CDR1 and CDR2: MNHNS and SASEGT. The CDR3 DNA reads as TGTGCCAGCAGTTCTGACAGGAGGAACACTGAAGCTTTCTTT. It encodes CASSSDRRNTEAFF.

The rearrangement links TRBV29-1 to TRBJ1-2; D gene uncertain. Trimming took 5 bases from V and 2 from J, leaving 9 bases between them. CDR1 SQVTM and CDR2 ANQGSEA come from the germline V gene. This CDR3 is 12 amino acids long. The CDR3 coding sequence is TGCAGCGTTCGGGGATCGAACTATGGCTACACCTTC. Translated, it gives CSVRGSNYGYTF.

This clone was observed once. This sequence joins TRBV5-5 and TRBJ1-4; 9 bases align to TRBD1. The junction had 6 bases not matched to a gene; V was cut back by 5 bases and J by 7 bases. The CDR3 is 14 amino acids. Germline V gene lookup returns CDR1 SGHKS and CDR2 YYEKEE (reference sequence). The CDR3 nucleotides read TGTGCCAGCAGTTGGACAGGGGAAAGTGAAAAACTGTTTTTT. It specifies CASSWTGESEKLFF.

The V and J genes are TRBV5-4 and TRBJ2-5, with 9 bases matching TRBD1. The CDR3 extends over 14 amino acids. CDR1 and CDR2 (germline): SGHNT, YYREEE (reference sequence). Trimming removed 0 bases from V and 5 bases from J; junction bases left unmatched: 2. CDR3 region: CASSLGTGDETQYF. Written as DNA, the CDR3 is TGTGCCAGCAGCTTGGGGACAGGGGACGAGACCCAGTACTTC.

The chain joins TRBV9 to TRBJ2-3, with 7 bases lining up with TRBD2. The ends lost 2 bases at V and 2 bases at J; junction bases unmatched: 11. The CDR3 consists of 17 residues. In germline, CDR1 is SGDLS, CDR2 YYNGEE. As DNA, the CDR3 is TGTGCCAGCAGCGTCTTTGTGACTAGCCCCTCCACAGATACGCAGTATTTT. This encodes CASSVFVTSPSTDTQYF.

CDR3 residues: CASSPLGTGYNEQFF. The CDR3 DNA reads as TGTGCCAGCTCACCACTCGGGACAGGTTACAATGAGCAGTTCTTC. V and J are TRBV18 and TRBJ2-1; 8 positions agree with TRBD1. The CDR3 has 15 residues. Germline lookup yields CDR1 KGHSH and CDR2 LQKENI. V shed 1 base and J 4 bases; nucleotides not matched to a gene: 3.

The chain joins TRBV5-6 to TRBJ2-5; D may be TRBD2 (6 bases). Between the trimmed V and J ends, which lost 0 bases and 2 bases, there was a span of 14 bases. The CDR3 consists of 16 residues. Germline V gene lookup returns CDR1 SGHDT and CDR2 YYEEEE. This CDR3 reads CASSLELARGQETQYF. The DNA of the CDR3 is TGTGCCAGCAGCTTGGAGCTAGCGAGGGGACAAGAGACCCAGTACTTC.

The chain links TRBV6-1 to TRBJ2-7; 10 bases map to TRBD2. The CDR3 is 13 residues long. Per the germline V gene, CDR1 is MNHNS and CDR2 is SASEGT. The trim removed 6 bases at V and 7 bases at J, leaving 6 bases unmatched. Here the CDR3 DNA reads TGTGCCAGCAGGCAAAGCGGGGGGGGTGAGCAGTACTTC. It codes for CASRQSGGGEQYF.

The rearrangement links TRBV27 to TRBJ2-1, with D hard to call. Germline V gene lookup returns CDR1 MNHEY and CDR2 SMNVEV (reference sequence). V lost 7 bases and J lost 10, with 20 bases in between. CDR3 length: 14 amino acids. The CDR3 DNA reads TGTGCCAGCAATTCTCAGAACCGCCCATACGAGCAGTTCTTC. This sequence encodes CASNSQNRPYEQFF.

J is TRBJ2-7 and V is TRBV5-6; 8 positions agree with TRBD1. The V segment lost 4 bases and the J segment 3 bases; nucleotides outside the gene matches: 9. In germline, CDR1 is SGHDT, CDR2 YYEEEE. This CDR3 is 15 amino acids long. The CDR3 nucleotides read TGTGCCAGCAGCGCCTCGACAGGGGTGTTCTACGAGCAGTACTTC. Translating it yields CASSASTGVFYEQYF.

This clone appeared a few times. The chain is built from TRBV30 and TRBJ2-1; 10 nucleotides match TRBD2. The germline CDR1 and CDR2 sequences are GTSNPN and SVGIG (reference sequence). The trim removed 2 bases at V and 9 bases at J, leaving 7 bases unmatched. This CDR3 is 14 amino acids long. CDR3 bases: TGTGCCTGGAGTTGGCTAGCGGGAGACGCTGAGCAGTTCTTC. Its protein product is CAWSWLAGDAEQFF.

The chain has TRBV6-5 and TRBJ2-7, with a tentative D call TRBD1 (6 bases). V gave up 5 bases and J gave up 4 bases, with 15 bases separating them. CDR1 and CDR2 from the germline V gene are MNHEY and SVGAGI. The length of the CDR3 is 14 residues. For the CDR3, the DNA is TGTGCCAGCAGTGGAACCGGGACAAAATACGAGCAGTACTTC. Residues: CASSGTGTKYEQYF.

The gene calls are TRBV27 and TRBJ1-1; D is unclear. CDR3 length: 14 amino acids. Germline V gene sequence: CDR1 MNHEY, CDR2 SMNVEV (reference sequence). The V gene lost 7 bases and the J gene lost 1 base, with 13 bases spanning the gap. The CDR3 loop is CASTYGGQNTEAFF. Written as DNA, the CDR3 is TGTGCCAGCACGTACGGCGGTCAGAACACTGAAGCTTTCTTT.

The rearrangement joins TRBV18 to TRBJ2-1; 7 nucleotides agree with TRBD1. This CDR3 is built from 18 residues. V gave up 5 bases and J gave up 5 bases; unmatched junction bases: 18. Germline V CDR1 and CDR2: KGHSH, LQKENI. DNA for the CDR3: TGTGCCAGCTCATCACGAGAATACACACAGGGGACCCACAATGAGCAGTTCTTC. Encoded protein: CASSSREYTQGTHNEQFF.

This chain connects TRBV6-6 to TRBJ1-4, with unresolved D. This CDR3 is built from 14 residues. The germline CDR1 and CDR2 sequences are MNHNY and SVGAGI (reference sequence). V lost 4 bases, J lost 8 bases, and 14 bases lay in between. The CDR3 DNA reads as TGTGCCAGCAGTTTAGACCCGGGAGCGGAAAAACTGTTTTTT. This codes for CASSLDPGAEKLFF.

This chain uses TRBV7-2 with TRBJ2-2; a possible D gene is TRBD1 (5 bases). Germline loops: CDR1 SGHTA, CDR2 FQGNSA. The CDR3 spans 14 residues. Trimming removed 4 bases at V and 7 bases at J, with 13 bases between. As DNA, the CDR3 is TGTGCCAGCAGCTGGGGCCTAAGTGGCGGGGAGCTGTTTTTT. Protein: CASSWGLSGGELFF.

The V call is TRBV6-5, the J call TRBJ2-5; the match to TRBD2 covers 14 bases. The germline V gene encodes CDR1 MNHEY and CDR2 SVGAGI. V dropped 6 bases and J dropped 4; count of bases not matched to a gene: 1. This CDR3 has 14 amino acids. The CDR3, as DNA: TGTGCCAGCAGGGGACTAGCGGGAGTAGAGACCCAGTACTTC. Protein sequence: CASRGLAGVETQYF.

CDR3 DNA: TGTGCCAGCAGCTTAGCGGGAGCATCCTACAATGAGCAGTTCTTC. The encoded protein is CASSLAGASYNEQFF. V is TRBV11-2 and J is TRBJ2-1, with D perhaps TRBD2 (6 bases). The CDR3 spans 15 residues. Germline V gene data show CDR1 as SGHAT and CDR2 as FQNNGV. The V end lost 1 base, the J end lost 1 base, and 8 bases lay between the germline ends.

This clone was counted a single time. The CDR3 region has the DNA TGTGCCAGCAGTGACCGCAGGGGGCGGAATCAGCCCCAGCATTTT. It encodes CASSDRRGRNQPQHF. The chain has TRBV6-4 and TRBJ1-5; 8 positions agree with TRBD1. V shed 2 bases and J 4 bases; nucleotides not matched to a gene: 4. This CDR3 is built from 15 residues. Germline CDR1 reads MRHNA; CDR2 reads SNTAGT.